Following are 26 T cell receptor beta chains from one sample sequenced in a study of T cell repertoires in aging, cancer and after chemotherapy. TCR beta rearrangements were amplified from peripheral blood genomic DNA. Rearranged V-D-J TRB sequences were amplified with a mixed TRB-A/B primer pool. TCRdb ran MiXCR on the multiplex PCR reads and lists one entry per CDR3 protein. The data contain 7,300 or so distinct CDR3 sequences, around two fifths of them singletons. Material: blood. The receptors derive from a human donor in good health.

A few counts support this clonotype. The CDR3 is CASSIIGGRYSNQPQHF. CDR3 coding DNA: TGTGCCAGTAGTATTATCGGCGGTAGATATAGCAATCAGCCCCAGCATTTT. The chain joins TRBV19 to TRBJ1-5; D gene unclear. The CDR3 runs to 17 residues. Trimming stripped 3 bases from V and 0 bases from J, with 15 bases between. The germline V gene has CDR1 LNHDA and CDR2 SQIVND (reference sequence).

The CDR3 coding sequence is TGTGCCTGGGGGGGGACAGGAGTAGCAGATACGCAGTATTTT. It translates to CAWGGTGVADTQYF. The gene calls are TRBV30 and TRBJ2-3, with 8 bases identical to TRBD1. J lost 4 bases, V lost 5 bases, and 8 bases had no gene match. CDR3 length: 14 amino acids. Germline V CDR1 and CDR2: GTSNPN, SVGIG (reference sequence).

This clonotype was detected only a few times. CDR3 protein: CASSPRGVTYGYTF. In DNA form, the CDR3 reads TGTGCCAGCAGTCCTCGGGGAGTTACCTATGGCTACACCTTC. The chain employs TRBV27 and TRBJ1-2, with no clear D. Germline V lookup: CDR1 MNHEY, CDR2 SMNVEV (reference sequence). This CDR3 is built from 14 residues. Trimming took 5 bases from V and 4 from J, leaving 14 bases between them.

The chain uses TRBV4-1 and TRBJ1-5; 7 bases match TRBD1. There are 13 residues in the CDR3. Unmatched junction bases numbered 4, after V lost 5 bases and J lost 6 bases. CDR1 and CDR2 (germline): MGHRA, YSYEKL. The CDR3 here is CASSRQGGQPQHF. CDR3 nucleotide sequence: TGCGCCAGCAGCAGACAGGGTGGTCAGCCCCAGCATTTT.

In its sample, this clonotype was seen a few times. The gene calls are TRBV12-3 or TRBV12-4 and TRBJ1-2; 7 nucleotides align to TRBD1. CDR3 length equals 13 residues. Trimming took 6 bases from V and 4 from J; bases not matched to a gene: 5. CDR3 sequence reads: CASSRTGAYGYTF. The DNA for the CDR3 is TGTGCCAGCAGCCGAACAGGGGCCTATGGCTACACCTTC.

Only a few counts were recorded for this clonotype. V gene TRBV6-4 combines with J gene TRBJ1-2; D may be TRBD1 (6 bases). In germline, CDR1 is MRHNA, CDR2 SNTAGT. CDR3 length: 13 residues. Trimming pared 4 bases from V and 8 bases from J, leaving 14 bases between. CDR3 sequence: CASSVQGGEGYTF. The DNA for the CDR3 is TGTGCCAGCAGTGTACAGGGAGGTGAAGGCTACACCTTC.

This clonotype has a handful of counts. V gene TRBV6-1 combines with J gene TRBJ1-2; D possibly corresponds to TRBD1 (6 bases). Trimming stripped 0 bases from V and 7 bases from J, with 27 bases between. The germline V gene has CDR1 MNHNS and CDR2 SASEGT. The CDR3 spans 19 residues. The CDR3 coding sequence is TGTGCCAGCAGTGAAGCCGTAGGGGACACCGGTACCTCGTCTGCTGGCTACACCTTC. It is translated as CASSEAVGDTGTSSAGYTF.

This clonotype appeared a few times. This chain joins TRBV6-5 and TRBJ2-5, with 7 bases that match TRBD1. V shed 5 bases and J 1 base; nucleotides not matched to a gene: 7. CDR1 is MNHEY, CDR2 SVGAGI, per germline. The CDR3 has 15 residues. CDR3 in amino acids: CASSEQGFGQETQYF. For the CDR3, the DNA is TGTGCCAGCAGTGAACAGGGGTTTGGCCAAGAGACCCAGTACTTC.

The gene calls are TRBV7-9 and TRBJ2-1; TRBD2 is a possible D gene (5 bases). The V gene's germline CDR1 is SEHNR and CDR2 FQNEAQ (reference sequence). The V end was cut by 2 bases, the J end by 6 bases, with 20 bases between. The CDR3 length is 17 residues. This CDR3 is CASSLRDRGTGSNEQFF. CDR3 nucleotides: TGTGCCAGCAGCTTAAGAGACCGGGGTACCGGATCCAATGAGCAGTTCTTC. The entire variable domain, with the rest obtained from reference TRBV7-9 and TRBJ2-1, is as follows: DTGVSQNPRHKITKRGQNVTFRCDPISEHNRLYWYRQTLGQGPEFLTYFQNEAQLEKSRLLSDRFSAERPKGSFSTLEIQRTEQGDSAMYLCASSLRDRGTGSNEQFFGPGTRLTVL.

This clonotype appeared a few times. CDR3 nucleotides: TGCAGTGCTAGAGAGAGGGTCCTAGGCGAGCAGTACTTC. Its protein is CSARERVLGEQYF. V and J are TRBV20-1 and TRBJ2-7; the D gene is possibly TRBD2 (5 bases). Germline assignment: CDR1 DFQATT and CDR2 SNEGSKA (reference sequence). The CDR3 runs 13 residues. V was shortened by 0 bases and J by 6 bases, with 12 bases between the two germline ends.

V and J are TRBV6-5 and TRBJ2-1; TRBD1 might be the D (6 bases). The CDR3 is 13 amino acids. With 8 bases removed from V and 9 bases from J, the gap between germline ends came to 17 bases. From germline, CDR1 is MNHEY and CDR2 SVGAGI. CDR3: CASRQVQVSEQFF. The CDR3 DNA reads as TGTGCCAGCCGACAGGTGCAGGTTAGTGAGCAGTTCTTC.

The chain links TRBV7-9 to TRBJ2-2; 8 bases fit TRBD1. V was clipped by 5 bases and J by 6 bases; unmatched bases: 11. The CDR3 extends over 16 amino acids. Germline loops: CDR1 SEHNR, CDR2 FQNEAQ (reference sequence). In DNA, the CDR3 is TGTGCCAGCAGCCCCCAGGGGGCAACTCTTGCCGGGGAGCTGTTTTTT. This gives the protein CASSPQGATLAGELFF.

The chain uses TRBV5-6 and TRBJ2-3; D is uncertain. The germline CDR1 and CDR2 sequences are SGHDT and YYEEEE. The CDR3 covers 14 residues. V gave up 2 bases and J gave up 2 bases, with 9 bases separating them. CDR3 sequence (DNA): TGTGCCAGCAGCTTTGTTACAGTCACAGATACGCAGTATTTT. Amino acid sequence: CASSFVTVTDTQYF.

About this clonotype: One end of the junction does not line up with germline, which may come from a read error. In nucleotides, the CDR3 is TGTGCCAGCAGTTTAGGGACAGGGGTCTCCTTAGACTTT. Protein product: CASSLGTGVSLDF. V and J are TRBV12-3 or TRBV12-4 and TRBJ1-2, with TRBD1 matching over 9 bases. This CDR3 region has 13 residues.

J is TRBJ2-7 and V is TRBV20-1; 13 bases are shared with TRBD2. The CDR3 length is 15 residues. V lost 5 bases, J lost 4 bases, and 8 bases stayed unmatched. CDR1 is DFQATT, CDR2 SNEGSKA, per germline (reference sequence). As DNA, the CDR3 is TGCAGTGCTCGGGGACTAGCGGGGTATAGTTACGAGCAGTACTTC. Translating gives CSARGLAGYSYEQYF.

The chain employs TRBV6-5 and TRBJ1-6; possible D gene TRBD1, 6 bases. V was pared by 6 bases and J by 7 bases, with 13 bases between. The CDR3 is 14 residues long. The germline V gene encodes CDR1 MNHEY and CDR2 SVGAGI. CDR3 residues: CASRQTGSNSPLHF. CDR3 bases: TGTGCCAGCAGACAAACAGGGTCGAATTCACCCCTCCACTTT.

The chain combines TRBV7-2 with TRBJ2-5; D not resolved. V was clipped by 1 base and J by 4 bases, with 7 bases between them. Per the germline V gene, CDR1 is SGHTA and CDR2 is FQGNSA. The CDR3 totals 13 residues. Here the CDR3 DNA reads TGTGCCAGCAGCTTAGGGGTTCTAGAGACCCAGTACTTC. Amino acids: CASSLGVLETQYF.

The chain combines TRBV7-9 with TRBJ1-6; D not certain. Germline V gives CDR1 SEHNR, CDR2 FQNEAQ (reference sequence). The ends were cut back, 0 bases at V and 1 base at J, with 1 base in the middle. The CDR3 totals 14 residues. The CDR3 loop is CASSLASYNSPLHF. CDR3 sequence (DNA): TGTGCCAGCAGCTTAGCATCCTATAATTCACCCCTCCACTTT.

This clonotype has only a few counts. The gene calls are TRBV20-1 and TRBJ1-6, with a tentative D call TRBD1 (5 bases). Germline CDR1 and CDR2: DFQATT and SNEGSKA (reference sequence). The CDR3 extends over 13 amino acids. Trimming removed 6 bases at V and 6 bases at J, with 12 bases between. This CDR3 reads CSATGPLNSPLHF. In DNA, the CDR3 is TGCAGTGCAACGGGACCGCTTAATTCACCCCTCCACTTT.

The chain uses TRBV7-9 and TRBJ2-5; D may be TRBD1 or TRBD2 (5 bases each). V was shortened by 2 bases and J by 5 bases, with 12 bases between the two germline ends. Germline V CDR1 and CDR2: SEHNR, FQNEAQ (reference sequence). The CDR3 loop spans 14 amino acids. CDR3 in DNA: TGTGCCAGCAGCTTATCCGCAGGGACGGAGACCCAGTACTTC. As protein: CASSLSAGTETQYF. The complete variable domain, with remaining parts taken from reference TRBV7-9 and TRBJ2-5, reads DTGVSQNPRHKITKRGQNVTFRCDPISEHNRLYWYRQTLGQGPEFLTYFQNEAQLEKSRLLSDRFSAERPKGSFSTLEIQRTEQGDSAMYLCASSLSAGTETQYFGPGTRLLVL.

The chain employs TRBV6-1 and TRBJ1-3, with TRBD1 identical over 7 bases. This CDR3 is built from 16 residues. Unmatched junction bases numbered 12, after V lost 10 bases and J lost 0 bases. Germline assignment: CDR1 MNHNS and CDR2 SASEGT. CDR3 in amino acids: CATEFWGQSSGNTIYF. The CDR3 nucleotides read TGTGCCACCGAGTTCTGGGGACAGAGCTCTGGAAACACCATATATTTT.

A remark on this clonotype: Its ends do not fully match the called genes, so a read error is possible. The gene calls are TRBV6-5 and TRBJ1-4, with D hard to call. The CDR3 extends over 13 amino acids. Germline V gene data show CDR1 as MNHEY and CDR2 as SVGAGI. The CDR3 sequence: CASSWWLGEKLYF. DNA of the CDR3: TGTGCCAGCAGTTGGTGGTTAGGTGAAAAACTGTATTTT.

V and J are TRBV10-3 and TRBJ1-2, with D hard to call. Per the germline V gene, CDR1 is ENHRY and CDR2 is SYGVKD. CDR3 length: 14 amino acids. The ends were cut back, 7 bases at V and 3 bases at J, with 15 bases in the middle. The chain's CDR3 is CAINWTPVYYGYTF. The CDR3 coding sequence is TGTGCCATCAACTGGACCCCGGTCTACTATGGCTACACCTTC.

The CDR3 DNA follows: TGTGCCATCAGTCGGGCAGGGGATGACTATGGCTACACCTTC. Protein product: CAISRAGDDYGYTF. V usage is TRBV10-3 and J usage is TRBJ1-2; D perhaps matches TRBD1 (6 bases). The CDR3 contains 14 residues. V gave up 5 bases and J gave up 3 bases, with 13 bases separating them. The germline gives CDR1 ENHRY, CDR2 SYGVKD.

V usage is TRBV19 and J usage is TRBJ2-7; D is perhaps TRBD1 (5 bases). This CDR3 is built from 12 residues. V lost 4 bases, J lost 3 bases, and 7 bases lay in between. Germline V gene lookup returns CDR1 LNHDA and CDR2 SQIVND (reference sequence). CDR3 in DNA: TGTGCCAGTAGTACAGACAGCTACGAGCAGTACTTC. Translation gives CASSTDSYEQYF.

The rearrangement joins TRBV15 to TRBJ2-1, with 11 bases lining up with TRBD2. This CDR3 comprises 16 residues. Trimming took 3 bases from V and 4 from J; bases not matched to a gene: 5. CDR1 is LNHNV and CDR2 is YYDKDF in the germline V gene (reference sequence). For the CDR3, the DNA is TGTGCCACCAGCAGGGCTAGCGGGGGGTTTTACAATGAGCAGTTCTTC. Amino acids: CATSRASGGFYNEQFF.